What follows are 21 T cell receptor beta chains derived from one specimen sequenced in a study of blood T cells in healthy people across ages. A second PCR, run for about 7 to 11 cycles, used a sample-barcoded 5' primer plus a J-beta primer mix. TCRdb redid the calling of the 5' RACE reads with MiXCR, one entry per CDR3 protein. The data show approximately 790,000 distinct CDR3 sequences, 60% to 80% seen once. Input material: blood. The receptors come from a man under 40 in good health.

The chain links TRBV9 to TRBJ2-4; 8 bases are a match to TRBD1. TRBJ2-5 matches the DNA end more closely, so the J call is doubtful. Germline lookup yields CDR1 SGDLS and CDR2 YYNGEE. The CDR3 totals 15 residues. CDR3 bases: TGTGCCAGCAGCGCCGGACAGGGTTGGGGGGAGACCCAGTACTTC. This codes for CASSAGQGWGETQYF.

The chain combines TRBV5-1 with TRBJ2-1, with 11 bases lining up with TRBD2. The CDR3 loop spans 16 amino acids. Germline assignment: CDR1 SGHRS and CDR2 YFSETQ. The J segment lost 4 bases and the V segment lost 0 bases, leaving 3 bases of the junction unmatched. The CDR3 sequence: CASSLAGTSGYNEQFF. The DNA of the CDR3 is TGCGCCAGCAGCTTGGCCGGGACTAGCGGATACAATGAGCAGTTCTTC.

The chain employs TRBV28 and TRBJ2-3; possible D gene TRBD2, 6 bases. Trimming shortened V by 8 bases and J by 5 bases, and 17 bases separated the two germline ends. Germline CDR1 reads MDHEN; CDR2 reads SYDVKM. The CDR3 covers 14 residues. CDR3 protein: CASLRALARDTQYF. CDR3 coding DNA: TGTGCCAGCTTAAGGGCGCTAGCGAGAGATACGCAGTATTTT.

The J gene is TRBJ2-5, the V gene TRBV12-3 or TRBV12-4; no clear D. This CDR3 region has 12 residues. Trimming stripped 3 bases from V and 5 bases from J, with 7 bases between. DNA of the CDR3: TGTGCCAGCAGTTTTAAGGCGGAGACCCAGTACTTC. Amino acids: CASSFKAETQYF.

Written as DNA, the CDR3 is TGTGCCAGCTCACTTACCGCAGGGGAGAAGGATTCACCCCTCCACTTT. Its translation is CASSLTAGEKDSPLHF. This sequence joins TRBV18 and TRBJ1-6, with a possible D match to TRBD1 (6 bases). CDR1 is KGHSH, CDR2 LQKENI, per germline. This CDR3 has 16 residues. The V and J ends lost 4 bases and 8 bases respectively, with 18 bases between them.

CDR3 in DNA: TGTGCCAGCAGCTTAGTGGGCAACCGGACAGGGGCGCGAGGCTACACCTTC. This translates into CASSLVGNRTGARGYTF. The chain joins TRBV7-2 to TRBJ1-2, with TRBD1 identical over 9 bases. CDR3 length: 17 residues. V lost 1 base to trimming and J lost 8 bases; unmatched junction nucleotides: 14. Germline CDR1 SGHTA, CDR2 FQGNSA.

The gene calls are TRBV6-2 or TRBV6-3 and TRBJ2-3; maybe TRBD1 (6 bases). Trimming cost V 0 bases and J 2 bases, with 12 bases left between them. This CDR3 is 16 amino acids long. The germline gives CDR1 MNHEY, CDR2 SVGEGT. The CDR3: CASSYSGQSHTDTQYF. Here the CDR3 DNA reads TGTGCCAGCAGTTACTCCGGACAGTCCCACACAGATACGCAGTATTTT.

The gene calls are TRBV28 and TRBJ2-5, with a weak D call TRBD1 (5 bases). Trimming left V 2 bases short and J 5 bases short, with 9 bases between. Germline lookup yields CDR1 MDHEN and CDR2 SYDVKM. The CDR3 sequence is 13 residues long. The CDR3 DNA sequence: TGTGCCAGCAGTTTAGGCAGGGTGGAGACCCAGTACTTC. Translation gives CASSLGRVETQYF.

Here the CDR3 DNA reads TGTGCCAGAGGACAGTACAATGAGCAGTTCTTC. It codes for CARGQYNEQFF. V is TRBV7-9 and J is TRBJ2-1, with a possible D match to TRBD1 (6 bases). This CDR3 is built from 11 residues. The V and J ends lost 9 bases and 4 bases respectively, with 7 bases between them. CDR1 is SEHNR, CDR2 FQNEAQ, per germline (reference sequence). Variable domain in full (rest from reference TRBV7-9 and TRBJ2-1): DTGVSQNPRHKITKRGQNVTFRCDPISEHNRLYWYRQTLGQGPEFLTYFQNEAQLEKSRLLSDRFSAERPKGSFSTLEIQRTEQGDSAMYLCARGQYNEQFFGPGTRLTVL.

In this sample, this clonotype turned up once. The chain has TRBV7-8 and TRBJ1-1; TRBD1 aligns across 7 bases. With V trimmed by 5 bases and J by 6 bases, 12 bases remained unmatched. Germline V gene data show CDR1 as SGHVS and CDR2 as FQNEAQ. This CDR3 contains 15 residues. CDR3 nucleotide sequence: TGTGCCAGCAGCGCTAGCGGCAGGGGGGGAGCTGAAGCTTTCTTT. Translated, it gives CASSASGRGGAEAFF.

This clonotype was seen once. The genes are TRBV20-1 and TRBJ2-4; D ambiguous. The J call is doubtful: the DNA matches TRBJ2-5 better. This CDR3 has 13 residues. Germline V CDR1 and CDR2: DFQATT, SNEGSKA (reference sequence). The chain's CDR3 is CSARDVGMETQYF. CDR3 coding DNA: TGCAGTGCTAGAGATGTGGGGATGGAGACCCAGTACTTC.

The table lists this clonotype with a few counts. The rearrangement links TRBV6-1 to TRBJ1-2; 8 nucleotides agree with TRBD1. The CDR3 runs 13 residues. The junction had 2 bases not matched to a gene; V was cut back by 6 bases and J by 2 bases. Germline V lookup: CDR1 MNHNS, CDR2 SASEGT. CDR3 amino acids: CASRGDRNYGYTF. For the CDR3, the DNA is TGTGCCAGCAGAGGGGACAGGAACTATGGCTACACCTTC.

This sequence joins TRBV7-3 and TRBJ2-1; D is perhaps TRBD2 (6 bases). CDR3 length: 16 amino acids. Germline V gives CDR1 SGHTA, CDR2 FQGTGA. V was cut by 5 bases and J by 9 bases, with 23 bases left in between. The CDR3: CASSPREASDYGEQFF. CDR3 coding DNA: TGTGCCAGCAGCCCCAGAGAGGCTAGCGATTATGGTGAGCAGTTCTTC.

CDR3: CSAREGGWTTEAFF. In nucleotides, the CDR3 is TGCAGTGCTAGAGAAGGGGGTTGGACCACTGAAGCTTTCTTT. The chain joins TRBV20-1 to TRBJ1-1, with D maybe TRBD1 (6 bases). CDR1 and CDR2 from the germline V gene are DFQATT and SNEGSKA (reference sequence). V lost 0 bases, J lost 4 bases, and 12 bases lay in between. The CDR3 extends over 14 amino acids.

There are a few counts of this clonotype. The chain combines TRBV20-1 with TRBJ2-1; 7 positions agree with TRBD1. Trimming at V came to 6 bases and at J to 0 bases, leaving 5 bases not matched to a gene. Germline CDR1 DFQATT, CDR2 SNEGSKA (reference sequence). This CDR3 spans 14 amino acids. CDR3 loop: CSAADRVSYNEQFF. CDR3 coding DNA: TGCAGTGCCGCCGACAGGGTCTCCTACAATGAGCAGTTCTTC.

The J gene is TRBJ2-2, the V gene TRBV3-1; TRBD2 might be the D (6 bases). V lost 4 bases and J 6 bases, leaving 18 bases between the germline ends. Per the germline V gene, CDR1 is LGHDT and CDR2 is YNNKEL (reference sequence). The CDR3 spans 16 residues. The CDR3 sequence: CASSPSALGGSGELFF. CDR3 DNA sequence: TGTGCCAGCAGCCCTTCGGCCCTTGGGGGGTCCGGGGAGCTGTTTTTT.

The chain joins TRBV27 to TRBJ1-6; unclear D gene. There are 15 residues in the CDR3. The germline gives CDR1 MNHEY, CDR2 SMNVEV (reference sequence). Trimming cost V 0 bases and J 6 bases, with 9 bases left between them. The CDR3 nucleotides read TGTGCCAGCAGTTTATCCGCAGGAATTAATTCACCCCTCCACTTT. Translating it yields CASSLSAGINSPLHF.

The chain couples TRBV27 to TRBJ1-2, with 9 bases that match TRBD1. Germline CDR1 reads MNHEY; CDR2 reads SMNVEV (reference sequence). Trimming took 6 bases from V and 7 from J; bases not matched to a gene: 6. This CDR3 is 13 amino acids long. The CDR3 DNA follows: TGTGCCAGCAGCCGTAGACAGGGGGGTGGCTACACCTTC. It yields the protein CASSRRQGGGYTF.

The chain links TRBV12-3 or TRBV12-4 to TRBJ2-7, with D maybe TRBD2 (5 bases). The CDR3 length is 13 residues. V was cut by 2 bases and J by 7 bases, with 12 bases left in between. CDR3 coding DNA: TGTGCCAGCAGTTTAACGGGATACAATGAGCAGTACTTC. Its translation: CASSLTGYNEQYF.

This sequence joins TRBV4-2 and TRBJ1-4; unclear D gene. CDR1 and CDR2 from the germline V gene are LGHNA and YNFKEQ. This CDR3 region has 14 residues. The V and J ends lost 0 bases and 8 bases respectively, with 10 bases between them. The CDR3 loop reads CASSQDRRGEKLFF. CDR3 coding DNA: TGTGCCAGCAGCCAAGATCGAAGAGGGGAAAAACTGTTTTTT.

Concerning this clonotype itself: A read error may be the cause here, since a much bigger clone is one base away. V is TRBV4-2 and J is TRBJ2-6, with TRBD1 as a possible D gene (5 bases). CDR3 length: 17 residues. Germline V gene data show CDR1 as LGHNA and CDR2 as YNFKEQ. CDR3 DNA: TGTGCCAACAGCCAAGGGCAGGGAAGGGCTGGGGCCAACGTCCTGACTTTC. Protein product: CANSQGQGRAGANVLTF.